This T cell receptor (beta chain) was captured by sequencing in a study of cytomegalovirus exposure and HLA in healthy donors. Study-wide findings and caveats: Previous analysis showed most TCR beta V segments were productive about 87% or about 30% of the time. The study reported that TCR beta sequences accurately predicted HLA-A and HLA-B alleles in most subjects.

The CDR3 totals 12 residues. The V end lost 6 bases, the J end lost 6 bases, and 13 bases lay between the germline ends. In germline, CDR1 is SGHRS, CDR2 YFSETQ. Both 60 Vbeta primers and 13 Jbeta primers went into the PCR. Data came from immunoSEQ multiplex PCR; TCRdb stores just in-frame clones and leaves some out. The table lists approximately 140,000 clones, about 80% of them singletons. On this clone: Its antigen is unknown.

This chain links TRBV5-1 with TRBJ2-7; a weak D match, TRBD2 (5 bases). This sequence was found in a man aged 35 to 55 in good health and CMV-seropositive. Sequencing was carried out using PBMCs. CDR3 bases: TGCGCCAGCAAAAAGGGAGACACCGAGCAGTACTTC. Translated, it gives CASKKGDTEQYF.